Listed below are T cell receptor beta chains from one sample, sequenced in a study of graft-versus-host responses after intestinal transplantation. These receptors' antigens are unknown. TCRdb keeps only in-frame clones here, not all; method: immunoSEQ multiplex PCR. Found here are 85,000 to 90,000 clones, 85% to 95% of them singletons; the top ten hold approximately 0.32%. The sample in question was unstimulated CD4+ T cells sorted from spleen or lymph node cells, obtained before transplant. These receptors all come from a human donor who was the organ donor for an intestinal transplant. The CDR3 runs from the conserved cysteine through the conserved F or W. The D gene is left open where the match is weak. The size entry is marked missing in some rows and otherwise reads once, few, many or a size class.

j_call clone_size v_call d_call cdr3_nt cdr3_aa
TRBJ1-2 . TRBV10-1 . TGCGCCAGCAGTTCCGAGCCGGGGTTAGGCTACTATGGCTACACCTTC CASSSEPGLGYYGYTF
TRBJ1-2 . TRBV30 TRBD1 TGTGCCTGGAGTGTAAGACAGGGGGGGGATGGCTACACCTTC CAWSVRQGGDGYTF
TRBJ2-7 . TRBV6-5 . TGTGCCAGCAGCGCAGGTAGCTCCTACGAGCAGTACTTC CASSAGSSYEQYF
TRBJ2-6 . TRBV19 TRBD1 TGTGCCAGTGCTTGGACAGGGCGTTCTGGGGCCAACGTCCTGACTTTC CASAWTGRSGANVLTF
TRBJ1-2 few TRBV2 . TGTGCCAGCAAGAGATCCGGTAACTATGGCTACACCTTC CASKRSGNYGYTF
TRBJ2-7 . TRBV20-1 . TGCAGTGCTGCCGAGACCTACGAGCAGTACTTC CSAAETYEQYF
TRBJ1-1 . TRBV29-1 . TGCAGCGTTGCGACGACAGAGAACACTGAAGCTTTCTTT CSVATTENTEAFF
TRBJ2-3 . TRBV11-2 TRBD1 TGTGCCAGCAGCCCCAGGACAGGGAGCACAGATACGCAGTATTTT CASSPRTGSTDTQYF
TRBJ2-5 . TRBV19 . TGTGCCAGTAGTAAGCGACAGGACCAAGAGACCCAGTACTTC CASSKRQDQETQYF
TRBJ1-2 . TRBV5-1 . TGCGCCAGCAGCATAGGAGGGAATCCTAACTATGGCTACACCTTC CASSIGGNPNYGYTF
TRBJ1-2 once TRBV30 . TGTGCCCGGAGGGGCGGCAGGGGCGGGTATGGCTACACCTTC CARRGGRGGYGYTF
TRBJ1-4 . TRBV5-1 . TGCGCCAGCAGCTTGTCTACAGAGAAGAATGAAAAACTGTTTTTT CASSLSTEKNEKLFF
TRBJ2-7 . TRBV5-1 TRBD1 TGCGCCAGCAGCCCCGAGGGACAGGGGGAGAAGCAGTACTTC CASSPEGQGEKQYF
TRBJ1-6 few TRBV25-1 . TGTGCCAGCAGTGAAAGTGGGGGGGGCGCATGGGATAATTCACCCCTCCACTTT CASSESGGGAWDNSPLHF
TRBJ2-7 . TRBV10-3 . TGTGCCATCAGTGATAAGGCGACACCCTCCTACGAGCAGTACTTC CAISDKATPSYEQYF
TRBJ2-2 . TRBV27 . TGTGCCAGCAGTTTAGCAGGGGTCACCGGGGAGCTGTTTTTT CASSLAGVTGELFF
TRBJ1-1 . TRBV6-1 . TGTGCCAGCAGTTATGGACAGTTTTTATCTGAAGCTTTCTTT CASSYGQFLSEAFF
TRBJ2-1 . TRBV9 TRBD2 TGTGCCAGCAGCGTAGTATTAGCGGGAGGCAGCTACAATGAGCAGTTCTTC CASSVVLAGGSYNEQFF
TRBJ1-1 . TRBV13 TRBD1 TGTGCCAGCAGCACCTCCCTGACAGGGTTGAACACTGAAGCTTTCTTT CASSTSLTGLNTEAFF
TRBJ2-1 . TRBV5-1 . TGCGCCAGCAGCTTATCCCCCCGGGTCGGGACCTACAATGAGCAGTTCTTC CASSLSPRVGTYNEQFF
TRBJ2-3 . TRBV5-5 . TGTGCCAGCAAAGATAGCGGAGCCAGCACAGATACGCAGTATTTT CASKDSGASTDTQYF
TRBJ2-7 . TRBV5-4 . TGTGCCAGCAGCTTTAGTACAGGGAGGGTGGACGAGCAGTACTTC CASSFSTGRVDEQYF
TRBJ2-5 . TRBV7-6 . TGTGCCAGCAGACCCGGTGGGGGGTACCAAGAGACCCAGTACTTC CASRPGGGYQETQYF
TRBJ2-3 . TRBV11-3 TRBD2 TGTGCCAGCAGCTTGGGACTAGCGGGGGACACAGATACGCAGTATTTT CASSLGLAGDTDTQYF
TRBJ1-4 . TRBV15 . TGTGCCACCAGCAGAGTTCTCGAGGATGAAAAACTGTTTTTT CATSRVLEDEKLFF
TRBJ1-2 . TRBV6-1 . TGTGCCAGCCGGACATCTCCTACCTATGGCTACACCTTC CASRTSPTYGYTF
TRBJ2-1 . TRBV5-4 TRBD2 TGTGCCAGCAGCTTTGTGCGGACTAGCGGGGTCAATGAGCAGTTCTTC CASSFVRTSGVNEQFF
TRBJ1-5 once TRBV5-1 . TGCGCCAGCAGCTTGGTTGGGGGGAATCAGCCCCAGCATTTT CASSLVGGNQPQHF